This entry lists 4 T cell receptor beta chains sequenced from one sample in a study of blood T cell repertoires in COVID-19. TCRdb keeps only in-frame clones here, not all; method: immunoSEQ multiplex PCR. The sample lists about 57,000 clones; roughly 80% were seen once. The sequenced sample was PBMCs or T cells enriched from blood (not recorded which). Receptors originate from a woman in her thirties or forties with acute COVID-19.

The chain is built from TRBV5-1 and TRBJ2-2, with 7 bases that match TRBD2. The CDR3 loop spans 16 amino acids. The V and J ends lost 4 bases and 4 bases, in that order; junction bases with no gene match: 10. Looked up from germline, CDR1 is SGHRS and CDR2 is YFSETQ. DNA for the CDR3: TGCGCCAGCAGCGGTGGGGCGGGAGCGAGCACCGGGGAGCTGTTTTTT. This codes for CASSGGAGASTGELFF.

This rearrangement joins TRBV11-3 to TRBJ2-5, with unresolved D. The CDR3 consists of 13 residues. Trimming removed 0 bases from V and 1 base from J, with 3 bases in between. Germline V gene lookup returns CDR1 SGHNT and CDR2 YENEEA. This CDR3 reads CASSLDFQETQYF. Written as DNA, the CDR3 is TGTGCCAGCAGCTTAGACTTCCAAGAGACCCAGTACTTC. The full variable domain, its missing parts supplied by reference TRBV11-3 and TRBJ2-5, is EAGVVQSPRYKIIEKKQPVAFWCNPISGHNTLYWYLQNLGQGPELLIRYENEEAVDDSQLPKDRFSAERLKGVDSTLKIQPAELGDSAVYLCASSLDFQETQYFGPGTRLLVL.

The CDR3 loop is CASSVETGGTDTQYF. For the CDR3, the DNA is TGTGCCAGCAGTGTGGAGACAGGGGGTACAGATACGCAGTATTTT. V and J are TRBV2 and TRBJ2-3; 9 bases are shared with TRBD1. J was trimmed by 3 bases and V by 4 bases; bases with no gene match: 5. CDR3 length: 15 amino acids. The germline CDR1 and CDR2 sequences are SNHLY and FYNNEI.

This clone was seen a few times. J is TRBJ1-2 and V is TRBV19, with D possibly being TRBD1 (5 bases). The germline gives CDR1 LNHDA, CDR2 SQIVND (reference sequence). V was clipped by 3 bases and J by 6 bases, with 14 bases between them. The CDR3 is made up of 14 amino acids. The CDR3 nucleotides are TGTGCCAGTAGTATGCAGGGAGCGGGGAATGGCTACACCTTC. This codes for CASSMQGAGNGYTF.